The clone carrying this T cell receptor beta chain was seen a single time. V was clipped by 3 bases and J by 2 bases; unmatched bases: 4. CDR3 length equals 14 residues. Germline V lookup: CDR1 SGHKS, CDR2 YYEKEE (reference sequence). The data stem from a study of T cell changes during pregnancy in multiple sclerosis. TCRdb's copy holds only in-frame clones and misses some; the assay was immunoSEQ multiplex PCR. Of about 45,000 clones in the sample, approximately 89% are singletons; the top ten hold approximately 2.9%. This receptor was obtained from a female donor with multiple sclerosis, enrolled in a pregnancy study. J is TRBJ2-7 and V is TRBV5-5; 8 bases match TRBD1. Sequenced material: CD8+ T cells from peripheral blood mononuclear cells, taken in the second trimester of pregnancy. CDR3 DNA sequence: TGTGCCAGCAGCTCGTTGGACAGGGCCTACGAGCAGTACTTC. Its protein is CASSSLDRAYEQYF.